This T cell receptor beta chain was recorded in a study of CD8 T cells in ankylosing spondylitis. The CDR3 has 19 amino acids. V lost 3 bases and J lost 0; bases outside the gene matches: 16. Per the germline V gene, CDR1 is MGHRA and CDR2 is YSYEKL. Preparation of TCR beta libraries was done by quantitative 5'-RACE with molecular barcodes. Using its own MiXCR run on the 5' RACE reads, TCRdb lists one record per CDR3 protein. This table holds 200,000 to 300,000 distinct CDR3 sequences, roughly a tenth found once. This clonotype was seen many times. Sequenced: blood, either unsorted or a sorted T cell fraction (not recorded which). This clonotype was obtained from a male donor with ankylosing spondylitis or in good health (not recorded which). The chain combines TRBV4-1 with TRBJ1-2; 7 nucleotides agree with TRBD1. CDR3 region: CASSHPPARGRNTNYGYTF. The CDR3 coding sequence is TGCGCCAGCAGCCACCCCCCTGCGAGGGGGCGAAATACTAACTATGGCTACACCTTC.